Presented here are 16 T cell receptor beta chains from one specimen sequenced in a study of T cell repertoires in cytomegalovirus infection. Each CDR3 protein is one row after TCRdb ran MiXCR on the reads. The repertoire holds hundreds of thousands of distinct CDR3 sequences, with 30% to 40% as singletons. These receptors lack a known antigen. This specimen was cultured PBMCs, taken from culture after CMV antigen stimulation. All receptors derive from a human donor in good health (CMV status not recorded). Some clones in this sample may be carry-over from other donors' samples.

This clonotype was observed a few times. V gene TRBV7-9 combines with J gene TRBJ1-6, with D maybe TRBD1 (6 bases). Between the trimmed V and J ends, which lost 5 bases and 11 bases, there was a span of 16 bases. The CDR3 consists of 14 residues. Germline assignment: CDR1 SEHNR and CDR2 FQNEAQ (reference sequence). The CDR3 is CASSITGSDAPLHF. CDR3 coding DNA: TGTGCCAGCAGCATAACAGGGTCCGACGCACCCCTCCACTTT.

This clonotype occurred many times. CDR3 sequence: CASTPLTTGEAKNIQYF. The CDR3 nucleotides are TGTGCCAGCACCCCTCTCACGACAGGGGAAGCCAAAAACATTCAGTACTTC. V is TRBV27 and J is TRBJ2-4, with 8 bases identical to TRBD1. CDR1 and CDR2 (germline): MNHEY, SMNVEV (reference sequence). The V and J ends lost 7 bases and 0 bases, in that order; junction bases with no gene match: 11. The CDR3 is 17 residues long.

The gene calls are TRBV19 and TRBJ2-1, with 7 bases matching TRBD1. The CDR3 loop spans 14 amino acids. CDR1 is LNHDA and CDR2 is SQIVND in the germline V gene (reference sequence). V lost 4 bases, J lost 8 bases, and 8 bases stayed unmatched. The CDR3 loop is CASSRSGGFDEQFF. CDR3 sequence (DNA): TGTGCCAGTAGTAGGTCAGGGGGTTTCGATGAGCAGTTCTTC.

In its sample, this clonotype was seen many times. The V gene is TRBV7-2, the J gene TRBJ2-1; 7 nucleotides agree with TRBD1. CDR3 length: 11 amino acids. The V and J ends lost 3 bases and 15 bases, in that order; junction bases with no gene match: 5. The germline gives CDR1 SGHTA, CDR2 FQGNSA. CDR3 in DNA: TGTGCCAGCAGCTTGACAGGGAGAATGTTCTTC. This gives the protein CASSLTGRMFF.

The chain joins TRBV2 to TRBJ2-1; 12 positions agree with TRBD2. Germline V CDR1 and CDR2: SNHLY, FYNNEI. CDR3 length: 15 amino acids. V shed 6 bases and J 5 bases; nucleotides not matched to a gene: 5. The CDR3 coding sequence is TGTGCCAGCAGGGAACTAGCGGGGGGCGACAATGAGCAGTTCTTC. It is translated as CASRELAGGDNEQFF.

This clonotype has just one count. The chain combines TRBV7-8 with TRBJ2-3, with a tentative D call TRBD2 (5 bases). The germline gives CDR1 SGHVS, CDR2 FQNEAQ. V was cut by 1 base and J by 6 bases, with 14 bases left in between. CDR3 length: 15 amino acids. As DNA, the CDR3 is TGTGCCAGCAGCTTAGATTGGAGAGGAGGCGATACGCAGTATTTT. Protein sequence: CASSLDWRGGDTQYF. Based on the CDR3 plus reference TRBV7-8 and TRBJ2-3, the full variable domain is GAGVSQSPRYKVAKRGQDVALRCDPISGHVSLFWYQQALGQGPEFLTYFQNEAQLDKSGLPSDRFFAERPEGSVSTLKIQRTQQEDSAVYLCASSLDWRGGDTQYFGPGTRLTVL.

This clonotype was counted a few times. As DNA, the CDR3 is TGTGCCAGTAGTATATTGACAGTCAATCAGCCCCAGCATTTT. Protein product: CASSILTVNQPQHF. This rearrangement joins TRBV19 to TRBJ1-5; D is perhaps TRBD1 (5 bases). Trimming took off 2 bases at V and 3 bases at J, with 8 bases between the two ends. CDR3 length: 14 residues. Germline V lookup: CDR1 LNHDA, CDR2 SQIVND (reference sequence).

The V gene is TRBV20-1, the J gene TRBJ1-1; no reliable D call. CDR1 and CDR2 from the germline V gene are DFQATT and SNEGSKA (reference sequence). The CDR3 runs 13 residues. V was cut by 2 bases and J by 0 bases, with 7 bases left in between. CDR3 coding DNA: TGCAGTGCTAGACGCCACATGAACACTGAAGCTTTCTTT. Protein: CSARRHMNTEAFF.

This clonotype was detected a few times. J is TRBJ2-2 and V is TRBV3-1, with D possibly matching TRBD2 (7 bases). The CDR3 covers 17 residues. CDR1 is LGHDT, CDR2 YNNKEL, per germline (reference sequence). Trimming removed 4 bases at V and 3 bases at J, with 18 bases between. Here the CDR3 DNA reads TGTGCCAGCAGCCGCCTGCGGGCGGGGGCGGACACCGGGGAGCTGTTTTTT. Translating gives CASSRLRAGADTGELFF.

This clonotype has only a few counts. The chain couples TRBV27 to TRBJ2-5, with D possibly TRBD2 on 6 matching bases. The CDR3 has 17 amino acids. V shed 3 bases and J shed 7 bases, with 24 bases lying between them. Germline CDR1 and CDR2: MNHEY and SMNVEV (reference sequence). DNA of the CDR3: TGTGCCAGCAGTTTCGACCCGCCGGGACTCACAAAGGGGACCCAGTACTTC. Its translation: CASSFDPPGLTKGTQYF.

CDR3 amino acids: CASSELAGAQYGYTF. In nucleotides, the CDR3 is TGTGCCAGCAGTGAATTGGCAGGGGCGCAATATGGCTACACCTTC. The V gene is TRBV25-1, the J gene TRBJ1-2; tentatively, D is TRBD1 (6 bases). CDR1 and CDR2 from the germline V gene are MGHDK and SYGVNS. Trimming removed 1 base at V and 5 bases at J, with 14 bases between. This CDR3 has 15 amino acids.

The V gene is TRBV27, the J gene TRBJ2-2; no firm D call. Trimming took 5 bases from V and 5 from J, leaving 15 bases between them. The V gene's germline CDR1 is MNHEY and CDR2 SMNVEV (reference sequence). The CDR3 loop spans 15 amino acids. The DNA for the CDR3 is TGTGCCAGCAGTGTCTATACGACCGGTACCGGGGAGCTGTTTTTT. Translating gives CASSVYTTGTGELFF.

The chain recombines TRBV20-1 with TRBJ1-2, with a tentative D call TRBD1 (5 bases). Germline assignment: CDR1 DFQATT and CDR2 SNEGSKA (reference sequence). V dropped 0 bases and J dropped 8 bases, with 13 bases sitting between them. This CDR3 is built from 13 residues. The chain's CDR3 is CSARDPGGFGYTF. In nucleotides, the CDR3 is TGCAGTGCTAGAGACCCGGGGGGGTTCGGCTACACCTTC.

V and J are TRBV28 and TRBJ1-1; D uncertain. There are 16 residues in the CDR3. The V and J ends lost 6 bases and 4 bases respectively, with 21 bases between them. From germline, CDR1 is MDHEN and CDR2 SYDVKM. CDR3 sequence reads: CASSFPEGRGGTEAFF. The CDR3 DNA reads TGTGCCAGCAGCTTCCCCGAAGGGCGCGGAGGCACTGAAGCTTTCTTT.

This clonotype has a handful of counts. The rearrangement joins TRBV20-1 to TRBJ1-2; D gene ambiguous. Germline-derived CDR1 and CDR2 are DFQATT and SNEGSKA (reference sequence). The CDR3 consists of 13 residues. V was shortened by 1 base and J by 4 bases, with 10 bases between the two germline ends. The DNA of the CDR3 is TGCAGTGCTAGAGTAGTCGTTGTCTATGGCTACACCTTC. Protein product: CSARVVVVYGYTF.

This clonotype was seen once. This chain uses TRBV7-6 with TRBJ1-1; unclear D gene. CDR3 size: 10 residues. Trimming shortened V by 8 bases and J by 1 base, and 2 bases separated the two germline ends. Germline V gene sequence: CDR1 SGHVS, CDR2 FNYEAQ. The CDR3 DNA reads TGTGCCAGCGGGAACACTGAAGCTTTCTTT. Its protein product is CASGNTEAFF.